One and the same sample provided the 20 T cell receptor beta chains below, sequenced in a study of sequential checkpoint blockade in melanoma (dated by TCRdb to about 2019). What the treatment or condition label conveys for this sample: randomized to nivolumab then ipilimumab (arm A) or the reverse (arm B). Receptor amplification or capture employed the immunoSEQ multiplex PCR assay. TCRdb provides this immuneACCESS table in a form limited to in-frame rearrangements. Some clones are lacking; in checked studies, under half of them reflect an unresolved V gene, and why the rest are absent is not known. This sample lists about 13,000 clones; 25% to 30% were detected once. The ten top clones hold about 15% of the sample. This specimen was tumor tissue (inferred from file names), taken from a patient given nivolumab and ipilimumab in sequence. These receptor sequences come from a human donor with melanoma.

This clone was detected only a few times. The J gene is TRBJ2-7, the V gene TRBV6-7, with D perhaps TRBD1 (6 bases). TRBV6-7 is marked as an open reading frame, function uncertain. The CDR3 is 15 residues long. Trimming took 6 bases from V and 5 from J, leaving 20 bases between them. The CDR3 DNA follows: TGTGCCAGCAGCCGACAGGACTTAGGGTTCGACGAGCAGTACTTC. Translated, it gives CASSRQDLGFDEQYF.

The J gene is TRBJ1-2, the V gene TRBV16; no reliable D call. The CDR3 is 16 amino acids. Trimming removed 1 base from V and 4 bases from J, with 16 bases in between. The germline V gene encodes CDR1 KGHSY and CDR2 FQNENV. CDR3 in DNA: TGTGCCAGCAGCCAATTAGTCGGGCTCGGAGGCTATGGCTACACCTTC. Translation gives CASSQLVGLGGYGYTF. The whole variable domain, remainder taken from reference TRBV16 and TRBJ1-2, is GEEVAQTPKHLVRGEGQKAKLYCAPIKGHSYVFWYQQVLKNEFKFLISFQNENVFDETGMPKERFSAKCLPNSPCSLEIQATKLEDSAVYFCASSQLVGLGGYGYTFGSGTRLTVV.

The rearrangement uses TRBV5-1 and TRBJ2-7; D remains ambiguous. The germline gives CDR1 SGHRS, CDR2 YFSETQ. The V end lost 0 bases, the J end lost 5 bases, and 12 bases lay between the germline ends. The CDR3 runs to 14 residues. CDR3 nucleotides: TGCGCCAGCAGCTTGGGGTGGGGAATCCACGAGCAGTACTTC. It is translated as CASSLGWGIHEQYF. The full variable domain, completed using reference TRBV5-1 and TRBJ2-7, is KAGVTQTPRYLIKTRGQQVTLSCSPISGHRSVSWYQQTPGQGLQFLFEYFSETQRNKGNFPGRFSGRQFSNSRSEMNVSTLELGDSALYLCASSLGWGIHEQYFGPGTRLTVT.

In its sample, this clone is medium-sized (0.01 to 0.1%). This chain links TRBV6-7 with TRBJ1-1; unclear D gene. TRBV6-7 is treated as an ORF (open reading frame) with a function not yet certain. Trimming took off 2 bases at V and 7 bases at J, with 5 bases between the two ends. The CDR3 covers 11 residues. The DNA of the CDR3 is TGTGCCAGCAGTTACGGGTATGAAGCTTTCTTT. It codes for CASSYGYEAFF.

The CDR3 loop is CASSLEPGIYGYTF. For the CDR3, the DNA is TGTGCCAGCAGTTTGGAGCCGGGTATCTATGGCTACACCTTC. This chain joins TRBV6-8 and TRBJ1-2; D remains unclear. This CDR3 comprises 14 residues. Deletions cut 4 bases from V and 4 bases from J, with 13 bases between. CDR1 is MNHGY, CDR2 SAAAGT, per germline.

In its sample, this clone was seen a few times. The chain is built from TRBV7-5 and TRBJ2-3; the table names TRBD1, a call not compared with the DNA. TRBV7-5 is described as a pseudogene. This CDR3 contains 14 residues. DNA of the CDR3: TGTGCCAGCAGCATGGGACAGGGTTTAAATACGCAGTATTTT. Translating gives CASSMGQGLNTQYF.

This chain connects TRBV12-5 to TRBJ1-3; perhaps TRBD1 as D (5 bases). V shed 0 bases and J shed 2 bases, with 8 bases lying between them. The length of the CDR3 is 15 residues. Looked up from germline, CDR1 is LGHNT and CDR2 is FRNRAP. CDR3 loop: CASGLVAGAGNTIYF. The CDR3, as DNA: TGTGCTAGTGGTTTGGTAGCGGGGGCTGGAAACACCATATATTTT. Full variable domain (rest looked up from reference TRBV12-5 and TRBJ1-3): DARVTQTPRHKVTEMGQEVTMRCQPILGHNTVFWYRQTMMQGLELLAYFRNRAPLDDSGMPKDRFSAEMPDATLATLKIQPSEPRDSAVYFCASGLVAGAGNTIYFGEGSWLTVV.

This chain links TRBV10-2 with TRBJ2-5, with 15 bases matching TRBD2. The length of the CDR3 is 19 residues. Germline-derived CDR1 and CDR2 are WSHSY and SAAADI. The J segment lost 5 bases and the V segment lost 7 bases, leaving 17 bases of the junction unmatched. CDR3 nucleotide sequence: TGCGCCAGCAATCAGGGGCTAGGACTAGCGGGAGGGGTACGGGAGACCCAGTACTTC. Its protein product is CASNQGLGLAGGVRETQYF.

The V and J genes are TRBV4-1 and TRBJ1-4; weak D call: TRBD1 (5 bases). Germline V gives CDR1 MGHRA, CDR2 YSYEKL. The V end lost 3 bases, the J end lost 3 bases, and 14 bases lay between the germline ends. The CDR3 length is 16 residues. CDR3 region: CASSQGPPTSNEKLFF. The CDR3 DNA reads TGCGCCAGCAGCCAGGGGCCACCCACCTCTAATGAAAAACTGTTTTTT.

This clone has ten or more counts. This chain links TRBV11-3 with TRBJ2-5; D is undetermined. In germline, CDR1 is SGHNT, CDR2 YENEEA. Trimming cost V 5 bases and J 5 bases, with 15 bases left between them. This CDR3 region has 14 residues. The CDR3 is CASSGPGEGETQYF. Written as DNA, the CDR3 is TGTGCCAGCAGCGGACCGGGCGAAGGGGAGACCCAGTACTTC. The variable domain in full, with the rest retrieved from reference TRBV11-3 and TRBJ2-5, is EAGVVQSPRYKIIEKKQPVAFWCNPISGHNTLYWYLQNLGQGPELLIRYENEEAVDDSQLPKDRFSAERLKGVDSTLKIQPAELGDSAVYLCASSGPGEGETQYFGPGTRLLVL.

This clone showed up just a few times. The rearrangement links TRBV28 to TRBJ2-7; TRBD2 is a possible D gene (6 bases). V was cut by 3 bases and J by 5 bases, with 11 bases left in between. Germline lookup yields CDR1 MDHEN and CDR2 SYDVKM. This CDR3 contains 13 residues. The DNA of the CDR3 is TGTGCCAGCAGTTTCGCGGGGCTCGACGAGCAGTACTTC. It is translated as CASSFAGLDEQYF. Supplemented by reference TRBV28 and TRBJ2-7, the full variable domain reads DVKVTQSSRYLVKRTGEKVFLECVQDMDHENMFWYRQDPGLGLRLIYFSYDVKMKEKGDIPEGYSVSREKKERFSLILESASTNQTSMYLCASSFAGLDEQYFGPGTRLTVT.

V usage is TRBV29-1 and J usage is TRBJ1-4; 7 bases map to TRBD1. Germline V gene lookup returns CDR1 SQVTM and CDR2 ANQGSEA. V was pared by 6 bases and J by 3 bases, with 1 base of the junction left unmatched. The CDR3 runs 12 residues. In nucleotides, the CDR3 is TGCAGCGTCGGACAGGCTAATGAAAAACTGTTTTTT. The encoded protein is CSVGQANEKLFF.

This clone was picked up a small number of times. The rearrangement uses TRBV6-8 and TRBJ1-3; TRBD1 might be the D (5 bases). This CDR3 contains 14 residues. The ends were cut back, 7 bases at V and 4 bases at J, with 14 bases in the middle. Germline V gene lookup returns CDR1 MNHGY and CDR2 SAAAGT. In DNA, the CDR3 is TGTGCCAGCAACAGAGGGACGGAGGGAAACACCATATATTTT. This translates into CASNRGTEGNTIYF.

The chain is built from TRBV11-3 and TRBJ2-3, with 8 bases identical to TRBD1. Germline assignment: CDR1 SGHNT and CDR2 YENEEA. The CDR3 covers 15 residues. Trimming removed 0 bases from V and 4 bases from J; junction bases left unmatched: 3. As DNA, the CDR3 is TGTGCCAGCAGCTTAGAGACAGGGGTCGCAGATACGCAGTATTTT. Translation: CASSLETGVADTQYF.

Here the CDR3 DNA reads TGTGCCAGCTCAACAGACCCGGACAGGGGCGCGCCAAGAGCCTATGGCTACACCTTC. Translated: CASSTDPDRGAPRAYGYTF. The V and J genes are TRBV6-8 and TRBJ1-2; 9 bases match TRBD1. This CDR3 is built from 19 residues. The V gene end was trimmed by 8 bases and the J gene end by 4 bases; junction bases not matched to a gene: 23. Germline lookup yields CDR1 MNHGY and CDR2 SAAAGT.

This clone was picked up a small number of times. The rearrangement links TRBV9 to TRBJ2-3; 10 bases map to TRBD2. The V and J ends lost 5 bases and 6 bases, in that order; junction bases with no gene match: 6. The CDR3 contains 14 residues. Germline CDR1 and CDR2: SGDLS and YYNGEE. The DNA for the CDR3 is TGTGCCAGCAGTGCGGGACTAGCGTCGGATACGCAGTATTTT. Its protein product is CASSAGLASDTQYF.

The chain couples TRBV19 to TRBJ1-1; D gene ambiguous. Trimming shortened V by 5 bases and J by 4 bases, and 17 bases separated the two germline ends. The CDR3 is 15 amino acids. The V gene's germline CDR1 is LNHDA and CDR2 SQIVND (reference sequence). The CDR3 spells CASSPLGVRTTEAFF. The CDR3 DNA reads TGTGCCAGTAGTCCTCTTGGGGTGAGGACCACTGAAGCTTTCTTT.

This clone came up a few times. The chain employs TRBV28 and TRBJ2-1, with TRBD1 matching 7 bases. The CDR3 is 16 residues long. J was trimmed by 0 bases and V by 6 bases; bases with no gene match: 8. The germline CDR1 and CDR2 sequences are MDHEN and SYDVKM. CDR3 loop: CASRATGTRSYNEQFF. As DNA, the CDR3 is TGTGCCAGCAGAGCGACAGGGACCCGCTCCTACAATGAGCAGTTCTTC.

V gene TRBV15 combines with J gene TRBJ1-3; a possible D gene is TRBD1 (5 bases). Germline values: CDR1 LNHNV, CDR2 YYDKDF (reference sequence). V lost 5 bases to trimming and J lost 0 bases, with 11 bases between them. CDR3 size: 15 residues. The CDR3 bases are TGTGCCACCAGCCTGGACACGAGCTCTGGAAACACCATATATTTT. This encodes CATSLDTSSGNTIYF.

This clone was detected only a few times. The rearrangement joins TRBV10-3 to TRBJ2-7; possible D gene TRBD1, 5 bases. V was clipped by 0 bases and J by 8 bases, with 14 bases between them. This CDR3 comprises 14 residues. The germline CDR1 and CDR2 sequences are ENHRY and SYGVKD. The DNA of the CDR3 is TGTGCCATCAGTGAGTCGACGGCAGGGTGGCAGCAGTACTTC. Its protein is CAISESTAGWQQYF.